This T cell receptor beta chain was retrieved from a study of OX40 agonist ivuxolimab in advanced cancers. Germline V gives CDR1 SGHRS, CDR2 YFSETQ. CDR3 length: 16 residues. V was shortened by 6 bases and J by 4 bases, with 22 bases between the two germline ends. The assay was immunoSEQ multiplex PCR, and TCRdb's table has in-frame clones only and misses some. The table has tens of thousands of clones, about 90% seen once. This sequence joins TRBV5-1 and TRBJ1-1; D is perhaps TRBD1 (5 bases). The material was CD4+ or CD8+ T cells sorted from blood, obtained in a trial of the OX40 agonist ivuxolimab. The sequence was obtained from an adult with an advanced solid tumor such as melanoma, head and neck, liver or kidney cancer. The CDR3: CASTLSRRGASTEAFF. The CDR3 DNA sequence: TGCGCCAGCACCTTATCGAGGAGGGGAGCGAGCACTGAAGCTTTCTTT. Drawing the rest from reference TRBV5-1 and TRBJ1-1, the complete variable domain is KAGVTQTPRYLIKTRGQQVTLSCSPISGHRSVSWYQQTPGQGLQFLFEYFSETQRNKGNFPGRFSGRQFSNSRSEMNVSTLELGDSALYLCASTLSRRGASTEAFFGQGTRLTVV.